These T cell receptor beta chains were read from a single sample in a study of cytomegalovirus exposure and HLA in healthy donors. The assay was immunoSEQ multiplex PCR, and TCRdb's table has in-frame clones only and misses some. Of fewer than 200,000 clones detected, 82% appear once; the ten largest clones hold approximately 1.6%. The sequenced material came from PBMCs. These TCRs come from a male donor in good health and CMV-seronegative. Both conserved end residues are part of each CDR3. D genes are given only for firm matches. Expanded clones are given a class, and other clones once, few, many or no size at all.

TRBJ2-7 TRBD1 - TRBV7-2 CASSRGTGVLGEQYF TGTGCCAGCAGCAGAGGGACAGGGGTTTTGGGCGAGCAGTACTTC
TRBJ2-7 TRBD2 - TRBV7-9 CSSTKDSGLAEYEQYF TGTTCCAGCACTAAAGATTCTGGACTAGCGGAGTACGAGCAGTACTTC
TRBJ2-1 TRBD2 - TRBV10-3 CAISGRGGNEQFF TGTGCCATAAGCGGGAGGGGGGGGAATGAGCAGTTCTTC
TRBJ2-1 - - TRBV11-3 CASSTGGRLNEQFF TGTGCCAGCAGTACCGGGGGGCGCTTGAATGAGCAGTTCTTC
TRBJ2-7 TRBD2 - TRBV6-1 CASSVELADYEQYF TGTGCCAGCAGCGTCGAACTAGCGGACTACGAGCAGTACTTC
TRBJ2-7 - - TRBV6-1 CAASRVGEQYF TGTGCCGCATCGCGGGTCGGCGAGCAGTACTTC
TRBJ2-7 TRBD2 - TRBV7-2 CASSWGTSGSYEQYF TGCGCCAGCAGCTGGGGGACTAGCGGGAGTTACGAGCAGTACTTC
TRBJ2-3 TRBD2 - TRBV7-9 CSSSLALAGRDTQYF TGTTCCAGCAGCTTAGCGCTAGCGGGGCGAGATACGCAGTATTTT
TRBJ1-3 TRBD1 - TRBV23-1 CASSQSRGQGNTIYF TGCGCCAGCAGTCAATCCCGTGGACAGGGGAACACCATATATTTT
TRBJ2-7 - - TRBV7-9 CSSSNPGPARGEQYF TGTTCCAGCAGCAACCCGGGCCCAGCCAGGGGCGAGCAGTACTTC
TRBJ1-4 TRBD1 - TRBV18 CASSRTGPHNEKLFF TGTGCCAGCTCACGGACAGGGCCCCATAATGAAAAACTGTTTTTT
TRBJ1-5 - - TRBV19 CASSIGRSNQPQHF TGTGCCAGTAGTATAGGGAGGAGCAATCAGCCCCAGCATTTT
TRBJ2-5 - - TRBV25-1 CASSDPAELVETQYF TGTGCCAGCAGTGATCCCGCCGAGCTGGTAGAGACCCAGTACTTC
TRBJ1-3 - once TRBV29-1 CSVLDGTPSGNTIYF TGCAGCGTTCTTGACGGGACACCCTCTGGAAACACCATATATTTT
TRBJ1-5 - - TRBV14 CASSQEDQGGQPQHF TGTGCCAGCAGCCAAGAGGACCAGGGTGGTCAGCCCCAGCATTTT
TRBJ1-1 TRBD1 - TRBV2 CASRTGLNTEAFF TGTGCCAGCAGGACAGGGCTGAACACTGAAGCTTTCTTT
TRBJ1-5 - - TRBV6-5 CAGHGGGPNQPQHF TGTGCCGGCCATGGGGGGGGACCGAATCAGCCCCAGCATTTT
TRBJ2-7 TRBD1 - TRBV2 CASSPDRESEQYF TGTGCCAGCAGTCCGGACAGGGAGAGCGAGCAGTACTTC
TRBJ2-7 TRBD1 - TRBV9 CASSGGQGDYEQYF TGTGCCAGCAGCGGGGGACAGGGGGACTACGAGCAGTACTTC
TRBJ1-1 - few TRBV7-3 CASSFTGTYLNTEAFF TGTGCCAGCAGCTTTACAGGGACCTACCTGAACACTGAAGCTTTCTTT
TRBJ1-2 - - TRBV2 CASSGGLDYGYTF TGTGCCAGCTCGGGGGGACTGGACTATGGCTACACCTTC
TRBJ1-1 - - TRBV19 CASSEYRDKAFF TGTGCCAGTAGTGAATACCGGGACAAGGCTTTCTTT
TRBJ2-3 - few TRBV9 CASSAEQGSGGDTDTQYF TGTGCCAGCAGCGCCGAACAGGGTTCTGGGGGGGACACAGATACGCAGTATTTT
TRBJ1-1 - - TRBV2 CASSERGDRLGAVEAFF TGTGCCAGCAGTGAAAGGGGAGACAGGCTGGGGGCGGTTGAAGCTTTCTTT
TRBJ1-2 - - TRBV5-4 CASSFVTRTDYGYTF TGTGCCAGCAGCTTTGTGACCCGGACTGACTATGGCTACACCTTC
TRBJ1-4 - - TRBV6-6 CASSWGQGGEKLFF TGTGCCAGCAGTTGGGGGCAAGGTGGCGAAAAACTGTTTTTT
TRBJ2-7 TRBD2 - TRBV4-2 CASSQVGGNRVSSYEQYF TGTGCCAGCAGCCAAGTCGGGGGGAATAGGGTTAGCTCCTACGAGCAGTACTTC
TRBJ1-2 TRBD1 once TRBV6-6 CASSYSGQGAGGYTF TGTGCCAGCAGTTACTCGGGACAGGGGGCGGGTGGCTACACCTTC
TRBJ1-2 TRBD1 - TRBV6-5 CASSTGGPYGYTF TGTGCCAGCAGTACAGGGGGCCCCTATGGCTACACCTTC
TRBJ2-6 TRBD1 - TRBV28 CASSPNDRGWAGANVLTF TGTGCCAGCAGCCCGAACGACAGGGGGTGGGCTGGGGCCAACGTCCTGACTTTC
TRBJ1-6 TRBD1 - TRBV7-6 CASSPDWDRGRAPLHF TGTGCCAGCAGCCCTGACTGGGACAGGGGGCGGGCACCCCTCCACTTT
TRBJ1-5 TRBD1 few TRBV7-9 CASSLVTGTGSNQPQHF TGTGCCAGCAGCTTAGTAACCGGGACAGGTAGCAATCAGCCCCAGCATTTT
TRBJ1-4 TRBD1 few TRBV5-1 CASSLGVDGTGNEKLFF TGCGCCAGCAGCTTGGGTGTTGATGGGACAGGGAATGAAAAACTGTTTTTT
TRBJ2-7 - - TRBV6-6 CASSYSTGQLTEQYF TGTGCCAGCAGTTACTCGACAGGACAGCTGACCGAGCAGTACTTC
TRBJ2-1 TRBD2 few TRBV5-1 CASSITSSGGAYNEQFF TGCGCCAGCAGCATCACTTCGAGCGGGGGGGCCTACAATGAGCAGTTCTTC
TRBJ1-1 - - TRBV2 CASSVYQGLNTEAFF TGTGCCAGCAGTGTATATCAGGGTTTGAACACTGAAGCTTTCTTT
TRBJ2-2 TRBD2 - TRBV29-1 CSVQRGTSSGELFF TGCAGCGTTCAAAGGGGGACTAGCAGCGGGGAGCTGTTTTTT
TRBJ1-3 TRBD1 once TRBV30 CAWSETGIRNTIYF TGTGCCTGGAGTGAGACAGGGATAAGAAACACCATATATTTT
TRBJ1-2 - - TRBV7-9 CSSSLLDGGSAYGYTF TGTTCCAGCAGCTTACTCGACGGGGGTTCCGCCTATGGCTACACCTTC
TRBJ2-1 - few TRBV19 CASSIDRNNEQFF TGTGCCAGTAGTATAGACAGAAACAATGAGCAGTTCTTC
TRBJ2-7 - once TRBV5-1 CASSFHGAAEQYF TGCGCCAGCAGCTTTCATGGGGCAGCCGAGCAGTACTTC
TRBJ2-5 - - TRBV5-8 CASSLGGTPQETQYF TGTGCCAGCAGCTTGGGCGGGACCCCCCAAGAGACCCAGTACTTC
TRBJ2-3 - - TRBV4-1 CASSQGAPAVDTQYF TGCGCCAGCAGCCAAGGGGCTCCGGCAGTAGATACGCAGTATTTT
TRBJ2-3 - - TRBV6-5 CASRLTIATDTQYF TGTGCCAGCAGGTTGACTATTGCCACAGATACGCAGTATTTT
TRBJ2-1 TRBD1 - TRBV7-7 CASSLREQQGAYNEQFF TGTGCCAGCAGCTTACGGGAACAACAGGGGGCCTACAATGAGCAGTTCTTC
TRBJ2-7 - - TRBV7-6 CASSPLTEKPYEQYF TGTGCCAGCAGCCCATTGACAGAGAAACCCTACGAGCAGTACTTC
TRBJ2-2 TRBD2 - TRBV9 CASSVGLREYTGELFF TGTGCCAGCAGCGTAGGTCTGCGGGAGTACACCGGGGAGCTGTTTTTT
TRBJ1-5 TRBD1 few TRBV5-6 CASSFAGGGEPQHF TGTGCCAGCAGCTTCGCAGGGGGCGGGGAGCCCCAGCATTTT
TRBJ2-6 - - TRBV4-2 CASSQVGSRGTGANVLTF TGTGCCAGCAGCCAAGTCGGAAGCCGGGGTACTGGGGCCAACGTCCTGACTTTC
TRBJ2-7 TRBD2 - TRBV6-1 CASSQLAGDSYEQYF TGTGCCAGCAGTCAACTAGCGGGGGACTCCTACGAGCAGTACTTC
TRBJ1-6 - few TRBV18 CASSPITSSPLHF TGTGCCAGCTCACCAATTACCAGTTCACCCCTCCACTTT
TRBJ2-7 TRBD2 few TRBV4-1 CASSQGGVEQYF TGCGCCAGCAGCCAGGGAGGGGTAGAGCAGTACTTC
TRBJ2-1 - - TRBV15 CATSRVLLAGRSYNEQFF TGTGCCACCAGCAGAGTACTGCTAGCCGGACGCTCCTACAATGAGCAGTTCTTC
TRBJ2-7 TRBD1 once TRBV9 CASSARDRGFGEQYF TGTGCCAGCAGCGCCCGGGACAGGGGTTTTGGCGAGCAGTACTTC
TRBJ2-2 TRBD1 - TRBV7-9 CSSSRGTGFGGELFF TGTTCCAGCAGCCGGGGGACAGGCTTTGGCGGGGAGCTGTTTTTT
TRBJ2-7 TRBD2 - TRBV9 CASSVGLAGSAYEQYF TGTGCCAGCAGCGTAGGGCTAGCGGGGTCGGCCTACGAGCAGTACTTC
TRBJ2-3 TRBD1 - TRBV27 CASSLDRGGTDTQYF TGTGCCAGCAGTTTGGACAGGGGAGGCACAGATACGCAGTATTTT
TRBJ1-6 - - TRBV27 CASSLVPGGVSSYNSPLHF TGTGCCAGCAGTTTGGTCCCCGGCGGGGTGAGCTCCTATAATTCACCCCTCCACTTT
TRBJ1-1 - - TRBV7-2 CASTTRRPEAFF TGTGCCAGCACCACTCGGCGGCCCGAAGCTTTCTTT
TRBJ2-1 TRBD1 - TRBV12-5 CASGLGLTGMDEQFF TGTGCTAGTGGTTTGGGGCTGACAGGGATGGATGAGCAGTTCTTC